This paragraph covers one T cell receptor (beta chain) sequence. The record originates from a study of control samples from healthy donors and cancer patients. Method: immunoSEQ multiplex PCR; TCRdb's copy keeps in-frame clones and lacks some. The table lists about 35,000 clones, roughly 92% of them singletons, with 1.7% in the top ten. Sample: PBMCs. The sequence was obtained from a man aged 40-49 years with colorectal cancer.

CDR3 nucleotide sequence: TGTGCCAGCAGCTTAAGGGTGGGCAGTGAAGCTTTCTTT. Protein product: CASSLRVGSEAFF. The V and J genes are TRBV7-2 and TRBJ1-1; D remains unclear. Per the germline V gene, CDR1 is SGHTA and CDR2 is FQGNSA. Trimming removed 2 bases from V and 7 bases from J, with 11 bases in between. The CDR3 extends over 13 amino acids.